This record concerns one T cell receptor beta chain sequence. The data stem from a study of T cell repertoires in cytomegalovirus infection. Deletions cut 6 bases from V and 6 bases from J, with 14 bases between. The germline V gene encodes CDR1 MNHGY and CDR2 SAAAGT. The CDR3 totals 13 residues. Via MiXCR, TCRdb re-called the reads, giving one row per CDR3 protein. This sample carries 200,000 to 300,000 distinct CDR3 sequences, roughly 15% of them seen once, and the ten largest clones take roughly 9.7%. This sequence joins TRBV6-8 and TRBJ1-1; D is uncertain. The sample was PBMCs. The sequence came from a human donor in good health (CMV status not recorded). Some clones in this sample may be carry-over from other donors' samples. CDR3 sequence: CASSPDPIAEAFF. DNA for the CDR3: TGTGCCAGCAGCCCAGACCCGATCGCTGAAGCTTTCTTT.